The present TCR beta chain was sequenced within a study of neurological immune-mediated disorders. Findings and limits, study-wide: The study phylogenetically grouped the repertoires of 18 of 34 multiple sclerosis patients into one related-CDR3 cluster, a possible signature.

A single record per CDR3 protein comes from TCRdb applying MiXCR to the 5' RACE reads. The table includes tens of thousands of distinct CDR3 sequences, 2.6% detected once. CDR1 is SGHRS and CDR2 is YFSETQ in the germline V gene. The CDR3 is made up of 15 amino acids. The V end was cut by 0 bases, the J end by 6 bases, with 12 bases between. This clonotype was seen repeatedly, ten times or more. The antigen is unknown. This chain joins TRBV5-1 and TRBJ2-2, with D possibly TRBD1 on 5 matching bases. Material for sequencing was PBMCs. This TCR was recovered from a young woman with multiple sclerosis. In nucleotides, the CDR3 is TGCGCCAGCAGCTTGGGACAGCACCCCGCCGGGGAGCTGTTTTTT. Its protein is CASSLGQHPAGELFF.